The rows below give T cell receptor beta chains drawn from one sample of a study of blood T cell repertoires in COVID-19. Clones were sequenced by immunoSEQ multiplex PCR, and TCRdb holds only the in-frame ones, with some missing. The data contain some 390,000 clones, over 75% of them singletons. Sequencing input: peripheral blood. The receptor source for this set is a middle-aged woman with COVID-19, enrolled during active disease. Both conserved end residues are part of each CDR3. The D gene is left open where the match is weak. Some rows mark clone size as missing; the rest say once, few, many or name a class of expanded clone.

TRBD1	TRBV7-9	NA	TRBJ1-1	TGTGCCAGCAGCCCACAGGGACAGGGGTCTGCCGAAGCTTTCTTT	CASSPQGQGSAEAFF
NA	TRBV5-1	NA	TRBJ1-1	TGCGCCAGCAGCTTGGACGGGGACACTGAAGCTTTCTTT	CASSLDGDTEAFF
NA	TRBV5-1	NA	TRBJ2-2	TGCGCCAGCAGCTTGGGACTGGGAGCCACCGGGGAGCTGTTTTTT	CASSLGLGATGELFF
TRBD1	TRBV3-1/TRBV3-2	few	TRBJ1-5	TGTGCCAGCAGCCAGACTAGACAGGGGATAATTGTCAATCAGCCCCAGCATTTT	CASSQTRQGIIVNQPQHF
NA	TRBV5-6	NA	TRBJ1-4	TGTGCCAGCAGCTCAGGATCAACTAATGAAAAACTGTTTTTT	CASSSGSTNEKLFF
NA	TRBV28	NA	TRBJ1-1	TGTGCCAGCAGTTTAATAGGTAGCGAAGCTTTCTTT	CASSLIGSEAFF
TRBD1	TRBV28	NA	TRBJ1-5	TGTGCCAGCAGTTTAGTATTTATCAACAGGGGGAGCAATCAGCCCCAGCATTTT	CASSLVFINRGSNQPQHF
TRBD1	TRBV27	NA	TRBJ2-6	TGTGCCAGCAGCGAAACAGGGGCTGGGGCCAACGTCCTGACTTTC	CASSETGAGANVLTF
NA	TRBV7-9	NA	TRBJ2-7	TGTGCCAGCAGCCCCCGGGACACTTCCTACGAGCAGTACTTC	CASSPRDTSYEQYF
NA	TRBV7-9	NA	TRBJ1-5	TGTGCCAGCAGCTTCACAAATAGCAATCAGCCCCAGCATTTT	CASSFTNSNQPQHF
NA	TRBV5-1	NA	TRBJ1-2	TGCGCCAGCAGCTTGCCACATAACTATGGCTACACCTTC	CASSLPHNYGYTF
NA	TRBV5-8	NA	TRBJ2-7	TGTGCCAGCAGCTTGGTGCGGCTAGTTCACTACGAGCAGTACTTC	CASSLVRLVHYEQYF
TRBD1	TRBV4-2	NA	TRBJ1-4	TGTGCCAGCAGCCAAGGGCCGCAACAGAGAGACAGGGGATCTAATGAAAAACTGTTTTTT	CASSQGPQQRDRGSNEKLFF
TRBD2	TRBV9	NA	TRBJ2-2	TGTGCCAGCTCCTCAGTCCCTAGCGGGAACGCCGGGGAGCTGTTTTTT	CASSSVPSGNAGELFF
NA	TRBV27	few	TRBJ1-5	TGTGCCAGCAGTTGGGGCGGGACGGGCAATCAGCCCCAGCATTTT	CASSWGGTGNQPQHF
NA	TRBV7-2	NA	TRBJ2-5	TGTGCCAGCATTCCGAGAGGTGGACAAGAGACCCAGTACTTC	CASIPRGGQETQYF
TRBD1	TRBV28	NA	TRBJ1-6	TGTGCCAGCAGTGCTGCGTTGGACAGGGAGGGATCACCCCTCCACTTT	CASSAALDREGSPLHF
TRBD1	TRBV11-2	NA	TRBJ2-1	TGTGCCAGCAGTGAGAGTAGGGGGCCCTACAATGAGCAGTTCTTC	CASSESRGPYNEQFF
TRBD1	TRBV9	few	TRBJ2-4	TGTGCCAGCAGCCGCGAACCACAGGGGGAAAACATTCAGTACTTC	CASSREPQGENIQYF
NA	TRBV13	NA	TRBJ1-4	TGTGCCAGCAGCCTAACTAATGAAAAACTGTTTTTT	CASSLTNEKLFF
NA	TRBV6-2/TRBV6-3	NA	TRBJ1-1	TGTGCCAGCAGTTGGGAGTCTGAAGCTTTCTTT	CASSWESEAFF
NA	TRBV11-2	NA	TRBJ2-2	TGTGCCAGCAGCCTAACCCATGCGGGGACCGGGGAGCTGTTTTTT	CASSLTHAGTGELFF
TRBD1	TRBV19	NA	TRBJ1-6	TGTGCCAGTAGTACCGAGACAGGGGGGTGGTCACCCCTCCACTTT	CASSTETGGWSPLHF
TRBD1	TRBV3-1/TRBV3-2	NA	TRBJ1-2	TGTGCCAGCAGCCGACTCCCGGGACAGGGGACTAACTATGGCTACACCTTC	CASSRLPGQGTNYGYTF
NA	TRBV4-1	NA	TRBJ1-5	TGCGCCAGCAGCCAAGATAGAACAGGCCGGGATCAGCCCCAGCATTTT	CASSQDRTGRDQPQHF
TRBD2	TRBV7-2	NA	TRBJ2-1	TGTGCCAGCAGCCGTAGACTAGCTAGTGAGCAGTTCTTC	CASSRRLASEQFF
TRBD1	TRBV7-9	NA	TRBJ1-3	TGTGCCAGCAGCTTACTGGGGACAGGAATCTCTGGAAACACCATATATTTT	CASSLLGTGISGNTIYF
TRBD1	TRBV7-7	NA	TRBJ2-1	TGTGCTAGCAGCTTAGGGGGCGGACCCTACAATGAGCAGTTCTTC	CASSLGGGPYNEQFF
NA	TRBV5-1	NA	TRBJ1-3	TGCGCCAGTCGTCAGGGGACCACTGGGAACACCATATATTTT	CASRQGTTGNTIYF
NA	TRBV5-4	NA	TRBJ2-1	TGTGCCAGCAGCTTGTCGGTGATTGGAACATACGGGAATGAGCAGTTCTTC	CASSLSVIGTYGNEQFF
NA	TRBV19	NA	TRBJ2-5	TGTGCCAGTAGTATTTCAGGAGAGACCCAGTACTTC	CASSISGETQYF
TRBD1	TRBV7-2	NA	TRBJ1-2	TGTGCCAGCAGCGGCAGGGGGCATTATGGCTACACCTTC	CASSGRGHYGYTF
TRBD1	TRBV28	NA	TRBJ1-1	TGTGCCAGCAGTTCGTACAGGGGGCTGCACACTGAAGCTTTCTTT	CASSSYRGLHTEAFF
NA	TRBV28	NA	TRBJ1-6	TGTGCCAGCAGTTTAGTAACTAACAATTCACCCCTCCACTTT	CASSLVTNNSPLHF
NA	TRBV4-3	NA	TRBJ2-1	TGCGCCAGCAGCCGTAGGGGTTCCTACAATGAGCAGTTCTTC	CASSRRGSYNEQFF
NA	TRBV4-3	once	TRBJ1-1	TGCGCCAGCAGCCAAGATCACAGGGATAACACTGAAGCTTTCTTT	CASSQDHRDNTEAFF